This is a list of T cell receptor beta chains from one sample in a study of identical twins. TCRdb reprocessed the 5' RACE reads via MiXCR and lists one record per CDR3 protein. The sample includes hundreds of thousands of distinct CDR3 sequences, roughly 26% seen only once; the top ten take just under 3%. This sample also appeared in a second study, on T cells expressing NK-cell markers.

Sequencing input: CD4+ T cells sorted from blood. These receptors were obtained from a woman under 30 in good health. CDR3s include the opening cysteine and the closing phenylalanine or tryptophan. Each record gives: clone size, D gene, V gene, J gene, CDR3 protein, CDR3 DNA. The D gene is left open where the match is weak. Size is stated for part of the rows, as once, few or many counts, or as a class when the clone is expanded.

clone size: few
D gene: NA
V gene: TRBV20-1
J gene: TRBJ2-3
CDR3 protein: CSAATPGDTQYF
CDR3 DNA: TGCAGTGCTGCCACCCCCGGGGATACGCAGTATTTT

clone size: few
D gene: NA
V gene: TRBV20-1
J gene: TRBJ2-1
CDR3 protein: CSATLRSYSEQFF
CDR3 DNA: TGCAGTGCTACCCTCCGGTCCTACAGTGAGCAGTTCTTC

clone size: many
D gene: NA
V gene: TRBV7-3
J gene: TRBJ2-1
CDR3 protein: CASSFAGTGTFNEQFF
CDR3 DNA: TGTGCCAGCAGCTTCGCCGGGACCGGTACCTTCAATGAGCAGTTCTTC

clone size: few
D gene: TRBD2
V gene: TRBV12-3/TRBV12-4
J gene: TRBJ2-1
CDR3 protein: CASTGLAGGFYNEQFF
CDR3 DNA: TGTGCCAGCACCGGACTAGCGGGAGGTTTCTACAATGAGCAGTTCTTC

clone size: few
D gene: NA
V gene: TRBV6-2/TRBV6-3
J gene: TRBJ2-1
CDR3 protein: CASSYRINEQFF
CDR3 DNA: TGTGCCAGCAGTTACCGTATTAATGAGCAGTTCTTC

clone size: NA
D gene: NA
V gene: TRBV14
J gene: TRBJ2-3
CDR3 protein: CASSHRGGFTTDTQYF
CDR3 DNA: TGTGCCAGCAGCCATAGAGGCGGGTTTACCACAGATACGCAGTATTTT

clone size: few
D gene: NA
V gene: TRBV28
J gene: TRBJ2-1
CDR3 protein: CASSSTRGAGSSNEQFF
CDR3 DNA: TGTGCCAGCAGTTCCACCAGGGGCGCGGGATCATCGAATGAGCAGTTCTTC

clone size: NA
D gene: NA
V gene: TRBV5-7
J gene: TRBJ2-2
CDR3 protein: CASREGTGELFF
CDR3 DNA: TGTGCCAGCAGGGAGGGCACCGGGGAGCTGTTTTTT

clone size: NA
D gene: NA
V gene: TRBV20-1
J gene: TRBJ2-7
CDR3 protein: CSAGQLSIYEQYF
CDR3 DNA: TGCAGTGCTGGGCAACTGAGTATTTACGAGCAGTACTTC

clone size: few
D gene: NA
V gene: TRBV5-6
J gene: TRBJ2-7
CDR3 protein: CASSLSLGSYEQYF
CDR3 DNA: TGTGCCAGCAGCTTGAGTCTGGGCTCCTACGAGCAGTACTTC

clone size: few
D gene: NA
V gene: TRBV5-1
J gene: TRBJ1-2
CDR3 protein: CASSSQPNYGYTF
CDR3 DNA: TGCGCCAGCAGCTCTCAGCCTAACTATGGCTACACCTTC

clone size: NA
D gene: TRBD1
V gene: TRBV4-3
J gene: TRBJ1-2
CDR3 protein: CASSDRDYGYTF
CDR3 DNA: TGCGCCAGCAGCGACAGGGACTATGGCTACACCTTC

clone size: few
D gene: NA
V gene: TRBV10-3
J gene: TRBJ2-4
CDR3 protein: CAISESGPFGNIQYF
CDR3 DNA: TGTGCCATCAGTGAGTCTGGACCTTTTGGAAACATTCAGTACTTC

clone size: few
D gene: TRBD2
V gene: TRBV7-2
J gene: TRBJ2-7
CDR3 protein: CASSSGLAEQYF
CDR3 DNA: TGTGCCAGCAGCTCTGGACTAGCTGAGCAGTACTTC

clone size: NA
D gene: NA
V gene: TRBV30
J gene: TRBJ2-3
CDR3 protein: CARRMVGAGDTQYF
CDR3 DNA: TGTGCCCGAAGAATGGTAGGGGCGGGAGATACGCAGTATTTT

clone size: NA
D gene: NA
V gene: TRBV6-1
J gene: TRBJ2-3
CDR3 protein: CASTPGVPRRSTDTQYF
CDR3 DNA: TGTGCCAGCACTCCCGGCGTCCCACGACGGAGTACAGATACGCAGTATTTT

clone size: NA
D gene: NA
V gene: TRBV7-2
J gene: TRBJ2-7
CDR3 protein: CASSLRANSYEQYF
CDR3 DNA: TGTGCCAGCAGCTTAAGGGCCAACTCCTACGAGCAGTACTTC

clone size: NA
D gene: NA
V gene: TRBV5-1
J gene: TRBJ2-1
CDR3 protein: CAGSLGAFRAGSYNEQFF
CDR3 DNA: TGCGCCGGCAGCTTGGGGGCCTTTAGGGCGGGGTCCTACAATGAGCAGTTCTTC

clone size: NA
D gene: NA
V gene: TRBV11-2
J gene: TRBJ2-2
CDR3 protein: CASSLVAVTGELFF
CDR3 DNA: TGTGCCAGCAGCTTAGTCGCAGTGACCGGGGAGCTGTTTTTT

clone size: few
D gene: TRBD2
V gene: TRBV7-9
J gene: TRBJ2-5
CDR3 protein: CASSLGLSGGVQETQYF
CDR3 DNA: TGTGCCAGCAGCTTAGGCCTTAGCGGGGGGGTCCAAGAGACCCAGTACTTC

clone size: NA
D gene: NA
V gene: TRBV5-1
J gene: TRBJ1-2
CDR3 protein: CASSLAGSNNYGYTF
CDR3 DNA: TGCGCCAGCAGCCTGGCAGGCTCGAATAACTATGGCTACACCTTC

clone size: NA
D gene: NA
V gene: TRBV5-1
J gene: TRBJ1-5
CDR3 protein: CASSLVGGATDQPQHF
CDR3 DNA: TGCGCCAGCAGCTTGGTGGGGGGCGCGACAGATCAGCCCCAGCATTTT

clone size: NA
D gene: TRBD1
V gene: TRBV6-4
J gene: TRBJ2-1
CDR3 protein: CASSPGQGAQNEQFF
CDR3 DNA: TGTGCCAGCAGTCCGGGACAGGGGGCCCAGAATGAGCAGTTCTTC

clone size: few
D gene: NA
V gene: TRBV5-1
J gene: TRBJ1-1
CDR3 protein: CASSASAAGARDGAFF
CDR3 DNA: TGCGCCAGCAGCGCATCTGCCGCGGGGGCGAGGGACGGAGCTTTCTTT

clone size: few
D gene: NA
V gene: TRBV3-1
J gene: TRBJ1-1
CDR3 protein: CASSRSDISTEAFF
CDR3 DNA: TGTGCCAGCAGCCGGTCGGACATTTCCACTGAAGCTTTCTTT

clone size: few
D gene: NA
V gene: TRBV20-1
J gene: TRBJ2-5
CDR3 protein: CSARLRTEETQYF
CDR3 DNA: TGCAGTGCTAGACTGCGGACAGAAGAGACCCAGTACTTC

clone size: NA
D gene: NA
V gene: TRBV15
J gene: TRBJ2-5
CDR3 protein: CATSYRRGALWVETQYF
CDR3 DNA: TGTGCCACCAGCTATAGACGGGGGGCGCTTTGGGTGGAGACCCAGTACTTC

clone size: few
D gene: NA
V gene: TRBV20-1
J gene: TRBJ1-5
CDR3 protein: CSATDSGGSWPQHF
CDR3 DNA: TGCAGTGCTACGGACAGCGGGGGATCATGGCCCCAGCATTTT

clone size: few
D gene: TRBD1
V gene: TRBV7-2
J gene: TRBJ1-1
CDR3 protein: CASSLNPGGMAEAFF
CDR3 DNA: TGTGCCAGCAGCCTAAATCCAGGGGGGATGGCTGAAGCTTTCTTT

clone size: NA
D gene: NA
V gene: TRBV29-1
J gene: TRBJ2-6
CDR3 protein: CSVLFTGANVLTF
CDR3 DNA: TGCAGCGTTTTATTCACTGGGGCCAACGTCCTGACTTTC

clone size: NA
D gene: NA
V gene: TRBV20-1
J gene: TRBJ2-5
CDR3 protein: CSARAPGGETQYF
CDR3 DNA: TGCAGTGCAAGGGCCCCGGGCGGAGAGACCCAGTACTTC

clone size: few
D gene: NA
V gene: TRBV5-1
J gene: TRBJ2-7
CDR3 protein: CASSLSPGPNYEQYF
CDR3 DNA: TGCGCCAGCAGCTTGTCTCCGGGACCGAACTACGAGCAGTACTTC

clone size: once
D gene: NA
V gene: TRBV18
J gene: TRBJ1-1
CDR3 protein: CASSPDSSTTEAFF
CDR3 DNA: TGTGCCAGCTCACCGGACAGCAGTACCACTGAAGCTTTCTTT

clone size: few
D gene: NA
V gene: TRBV4-3
J gene: TRBJ1-1
CDR3 protein: CASSQVGVGAEAFF
CDR3 DNA: TGCGCCAGCAGCCAAGTCGGCGTGGGGGCTGAAGCTTTCTTT

clone size: NA
D gene: TRBD2
V gene: TRBV4-3
J gene: TRBJ2-1
CDR3 protein: CASSQALTSGVYNEQFF
CDR3 DNA: TGCGCCAGCAGCCAAGCCCTGACTAGCGGGGTCTACAATGAGCAGTTCTTC

clone size: few
D gene: TRBD1
V gene: TRBV6-1
J gene: TRBJ1-1
CDR3 protein: CASSRLPGQGVPEAFF
CDR3 DNA: TGTGCCAGCAGTCGACTTCCGGGACAGGGGGTCCCTGAAGCTTTCTTT

clone size: few
D gene: NA
V gene: TRBV20-1
J gene: TRBJ1-1
CDR3 protein: CSAGVPRGETEAFF
CDR3 DNA: TGCAGTGCTGGGGTTCCCAGAGGGGAGACTGAAGCTTTCTTT

clone size: many
D gene: NA
V gene: TRBV10-3
J gene: TRBJ1-1
CDR3 protein: CAISEGVGEAFF
CDR3 DNA: TGTGCCATCAGTGAGGGTGTGGGTGAAGCTTTCTTT

clone size: NA
D gene: NA
V gene: TRBV30
J gene: TRBJ2-2
CDR3 protein: CAWSVLASTGELFF
CDR3 DNA: TGTGCCTGGAGTGTACTAGCTTCCACCGGGGAGCTGTTTTTT

clone size: few
D gene: NA
V gene: TRBV18
J gene: TRBJ2-1
CDR3 protein: CASSPPDRINEQFF
CDR3 DNA: TGTGCCAGCTCACCACCGGATAGGATCAATGAGCAGTTCTTC

clone size: once
D gene: NA
V gene: TRBV3-1
J gene: TRBJ2-3
CDR3 protein: CASSREGRGSYF
CDR3 DNA: TGTGCCAGCAGCCGAGAGGGAAGGGGTTCGTATTTT

clone size: NA
D gene: TRBD1
V gene: TRBV20-1
J gene: TRBJ2-5
CDR3 protein: CSASPDRYQETQYF
CDR3 DNA: TGCAGTGCTTCCCCGGACAGGTACCAAGAGACCCAGTACTTC

clone size: few
D gene: NA
V gene: TRBV7-2
J gene: TRBJ2-5
CDR3 protein: CASSLEMLETQYF
CDR3 DNA: TGTGCCAGCAGCTTAGAAATGTTAGAGACCCAGTACTTC

clone size: few
D gene: TRBD2
V gene: TRBV29-1
J gene: TRBJ2-1
CDR3 protein: CKVLAGVGNEQFF
CDR3 DNA: TGCAAGGTCCTAGCGGGGGTGGGGAATGAGCAGTTCTTC

clone size: NA
D gene: TRBD1
V gene: TRBV5-1
J gene: TRBJ2-3
CDR3 protein: CASSISGGATDTQYF
CDR3 DNA: TGCGCCAGCAGCATATCAGGGGGCGCAACAGATACGCAGTATTTT

clone size: NA
D gene: TRBD2
V gene: TRBV7-2
J gene: TRBJ2-1
CDR3 protein: CASLGGNSYNEQFF
CDR3 DNA: TGTGCCAGCCTCGGGGGGAACTCCTACAATGAGCAGTTCTTC

clone size: few
D gene: TRBD2
V gene: TRBV5-1
J gene: TRBJ2-1
CDR3 protein: CASSFSLAGGEQFF
CDR3 DNA: TGCGCCAGCAGCTTTTCATTGGCGGGAGGTGAGCAGTTCTTC

clone size: NA
D gene: TRBD2
V gene: TRBV10-3
J gene: TRBJ2-3
CDR3 protein: CAIRGSGGPGDTQYF
CDR3 DNA: TGTGCCATCAGAGGCTCGGGGGGGCCGGGAGATACGCAGTATTTT

clone size: few
D gene: NA
V gene: TRBV5-1
J gene: TRBJ2-3
CDR3 protein: CASSLGLGGDTDTQYF
CDR3 DNA: TGCGCCAGCAGCTTGGGTTTGGGCGGGGACACAGATACGCAGTATTTT

clone size: few
D gene: TRBD1
V gene: TRBV3-1
J gene: TRBJ2-1
CDR3 protein: CASSQAGTGRNEQFF
CDR3 DNA: TGTGCCAGCAGCCAGGCAGGGACAGGGCGTAATGAGCAGTTCTTC

clone size: many
D gene: TRBD1
V gene: TRBV5-6
J gene: TRBJ1-5
CDR3 protein: CASDRGNQPQHF
CDR3 DNA: TGTGCCAGCGACAGGGGAAACCAGCCCCAGCATTTT

clone size: many
D gene: NA
V gene: TRBV6-1
J gene: TRBJ2-5
CDR3 protein: CASARGFPQETQYF
CDR3 DNA: TGTGCCAGCGCAAGGGGTTTCCCTCAAGAGACCCAGTACTTC